A selection of T cell receptor beta chains follows, all from one sample in a study of cytomegalovirus exposure and HLA in healthy donors. Measured with immunoSEQ multiplex PCR; TCRdb has only the in-frame clones, and not every one. The sample yields around 40,000 clones, roughly 90% seen once. The sequencing input was PBMCs. All receptors derive from a woman in her thirties or forties in good health and CMV-seropositive. Each CDR3 is given without its conserved first and last residue.

TRBJ1-5 | TRBV6-1 | ASDVQEGSVWPQH
TRBJ2-3 | TRBV5-1 | ASSPDSSSTDTQY
TRBJ1-5 | TRBV18 | ASSQGGNQPQH
TRBJ1-4 | TRBV12-5 | ASGTMTDGLKKLF
TRBJ1-1 | TRBV5-4 | ASSLDLLNTEAF
TRBJ2-5 | TRBV7-6 | ASSLDTGGETQY
TRBJ2-1 | TRBV7-9 | SSSVGLAGRNNEQF
TRBJ2-7 | TRBV11-3 | ASSRGSFGEQY
TRBJ2-6 | TRBV15 | ATSVSSFRQGGFSGANVLT
TRBJ2-7 | TRBV14 | ASSQQTGGPYEQY
TRBJ1-4 | TRBV12-5 | ASAFHRASTNEKLF
TRBJ2-1 | TRBV23-1 | ASSQTGKSSYNEQF
TRBJ1-2 | TRBV30 | AWSRRAGVVYGYT
TRBJ2-5 | TRBV2 | ASSPSSGGRQETHY
TRBJ1-2 | TRBV5-1 | ASSLMGGYGYT
TRBJ1-1 | TRBV19 | ASRRQGANTEAF
TRBJ1-5 | TRBV30 | AWSSQGTGSQPQH
TRBJ2-7 | TRBV4-2 | ASSQDRVSYEQY
TRBJ1-5 | TRBV5-1 | ASSLSANSDQPQH
TRBJ2-7 | TRBV5-4 | ASSSTTETSGGYSYEQY
TRBJ1-2 | TRBV18 | ASSPPGQNYGYT
TRBJ1-2 | TRBV4-2 | ASSQDLEGGYGYT
TRBJ2-6 | TRBV7-7 | ASSPGYSGANVLT
TRBJ1-5 | TRBV6-1 | ASRTNQPQH
TRBJ2-3 | TRBV19 | ASSLTGSSTDTQY
TRBJ2-7 | TRBV19 | ASSIDLIRTGRRYEQY
TRBJ1-2 | TRBV30 | ASKGRVGGYT
TRBJ2-1 | TRBV9 | ASSVRGTGGNNEQF
TRBJ1-1 | TRBV5-1 | ASSLGPQGAGAPTEAF
TRBJ2-3 | TRBV7-7 | ASSASRGIDTQY
TRBJ1-2 | TRBV5-1 | ADQRGDRDGSYGYT
TRBJ2-6 | TRBV30 | AWSVGTETSFGANVLT
. | TRBV5-1 | ASSLHQGSYEQY
TRBJ1-1 | TRBV28 | ASSTLTGDTEAF
TRBJ2-3 | TRBV2 | ASSAVNLRDTQY
TRBJ2-7 | TRBV27 | ASSLQAGGPYEQY
TRBJ2-3 | TRBV6-1 | ASSGAEADTQY
TRBJ2-7 | TRBV30 | AWSAAYEQY
TRBJ2-2 | TRBV7-8 | ASSPRREHTGELF
TRBJ2-7 | TRBV7-2 | ASNHGTGAYEQY
TRBJ2-1 | TRBV7-9 | ASSSGTRSEQF
TRBJ2-4 | TRBV19 | ASSHTLETKNIQY
TRBJ2-1 | TRBV7-9 | ASSLDAGGLYNEQF
TRBJ2-2 | TRBV6-1 | ASSVRGGELF
TRBJ2-2 | TRBV7-3 | ASSPWDTTNTGELF
TRBJ1-5 | TRBV14 | ASSQVGGNQPQH
TRBJ1-1 | TRBV5-1 | ASSGTLNTEAF
TRBJ2-1 | TRBV27 | ASRRSPYNEQF
TRBJ2-1 | TRBV7-8 | ASSLALEASGGLYNEQF
TRBJ2-1 | TRBV4-1 | ASSQTGLAGDNEQF
TRBJ1-5 | TRBV2 | ASSEEGVNQPQH
TRBJ2-3 | TRBV5-4 | ASSLGGETDTQY
TRBJ2-3 | TRBV4-2 | ASSQDHAGRREDTQY
TRBJ2-2 | TRBV6-5 | ASRGQGFTGELF
TRBJ1-1 | TRBV2 | ASSTHFSSRTEAF
TRBJ2-7 | TRBV19 | ASSMDSHTYEQY
TRBJ2-1 | TRBV6-1 | ASSAGQGNHNEQF